This T cell receptor (beta chain) was observed in a study of shared clonotypes between healthy human individuals. For each subset, genomic DNA was distributed in equal portions over several immunoSEQ plates. Input per replicate PCR of unsorted PBMC was about 330 ng DNA, corresponding to approximately 30,000 T cell genomes. Unsorted PBMC DNA went through sequencing on ten immunoSEQ deep assay plates. Sequencing was performed with immunoSEQ multiplex PCR; in TCRdb, only in-frame clones are kept and a portion is missing. This table has about half a million clones, roughly 80% appearing once. J gave up 5 bases and V 7 bases, and 10 bases lay outside the gene matches. The CDR3 spans 14 residues. Germline V CDR1 and CDR2: MNHEY, SVGAGI.

The specimen sequenced was PBMCs. The chain recombines TRBV6-5 with TRBJ2-5; 7 nucleotides line up with TRBD1. The receptor's source is a woman aged 40 to 55 in good health. Some clones in this sample may be carry-over from other donors' samples. CDR3 in DNA: TGTGCCAGCAATCGACAGGGTGTTGGCGAGACCCAGTACTTC. The encoded protein is CASNRQGVGETQYF.